This is a list of T cell receptor beta chains from one sample in a study of T cells after yellow fever vaccination. TCRdb ran MiXCR on the 5' RACE reads and lists one entry per CDR3 protein. Of 150,000 to 200,000 distinct CDR3 sequences in the sample, around 9.3% were seen once. Material: CD8+ T cells sorted from PBMCs, obtained 45 days after the yellow fever booster vaccination. These receptors were taken from a man younger than 35 who received the YFV17D yellow fever vaccine. CDR3s include the opening cysteine and the closing phenylalanine or tryptophan. Each record gives: V gene, clone size, D gene, J gene, CDR3 DNA, CDR3 protein. D genes are given only for firm matches. Where a row states a size, it is once, few, many or the class of an expanded clone; other rows omit it.

V gene: TRBV4-1; clone size: .; D gene: .; J gene: TRBJ1-2; CDR3 DNA: TGCGCCAGCAGCCCCGGGACCTTACAAGTCAATGGCTACACCTTC; CDR3 protein: CASSPGTLQVNGYTF
V gene: TRBV27; clone size: many; D gene: .; J gene: TRBJ2-5; CDR3 DNA: TGTGCCAGCAGTTTTTTAGTCGGAGAGACCCAGTACTTC; CDR3 protein: CASSFLVGETQYF
V gene: TRBV6-2/TRBV6-3; clone size: .; D gene: .; J gene: TRBJ2-3; CDR3 DNA: TGTGCCAGCAGTTATTCCTGGGATACGCAGTATTTT; CDR3 protein: CASSYSWDTQYF
V gene: TRBV29-1; clone size: many; D gene: .; J gene: TRBJ1-4; CDR3 DNA: TGCAGCGTTGGATGGGGTGGCGAAAAACTGTTTTTT; CDR3 protein: CSVGWGGEKLFF
V gene: TRBV6-2/TRBV6-3; clone size: few; D gene: .; J gene: TRBJ2-2; CDR3 DNA: TGTGCCAGCAGTTCCGCTGTAGTATTCGGGGCTAGCTTGGGGTCGGAAAGCACCGGGGAGCTGTTTTTT; CDR3 protein: CASSSAVVFGASLGSESTGELFF
V gene: TRBV29-1; clone size: many; D gene: TRBD2; J gene: TRBJ2-2; CDR3 DNA: TGCAGCGTTCTTCCTAGCGGGGGGGAGACAACCACCGGGGAGCTGTTTTTT; CDR3 protein: CSVLPSGGETTTGELFF
V gene: TRBV2; clone size: once; D gene: .; J gene: TRBJ1-5; CDR3 DNA: TGTGCCAGCAGTGAAGCTTTAGGGGCGGCAGGTCCCAATCAGCCCCAGCATTTT; CDR3 protein: CASSEALGAAGPNQPQHF
V gene: TRBV4-1; clone size: few; D gene: TRBD2; J gene: TRBJ2-2; CDR3 DNA: TGCGCCAGCAGCCAAGGCACGACTAGCGGGGGGCCGAACACCGGGGAGCTGTTTTTT; CDR3 protein: CASSQGTTSGGPNTGELFF
V gene: TRBV4-3; clone size: few; D gene: .; J gene: TRBJ1-2; CDR3 DNA: TGCGCCAGCAGCCAAGATCTAGGGTACTATGGCTACACCTTC; CDR3 protein: CASSQDLGYYGYTF
V gene: TRBV20-1; clone size: .; D gene: .; J gene: TRBJ2-1; CDR3 DNA: TGCAGTGCTAGAGACGGAGGGGGGGGCCTACTTGAGCAGTTCTTC; CDR3 protein: CSARDGGGGLLEQFF
V gene: TRBV15; clone size: .; D gene: .; J gene: TRBJ1-4; CDR3 DNA: TGTGCCACCAGCAGAGATTTGGCAAGTGCTCCATCGGGGATTATACTGTTTTTT; CDR3 protein: CATSRDLASAPSGIILFF
V gene: TRBV4-2; clone size: .; D gene: .; J gene: TRBJ2-1; CDR3 DNA: TGTGCCAGCAGCCAAGGGCCGAAACCGCAGTTCTTC; CDR3 protein: CASSQGPKPQFF
V gene: TRBV29-1; clone size: many; D gene: TRBD2; J gene: TRBJ2-3; CDR3 DNA: TGCAGCGTTGAAATGGGGCGGGGGGGTTCAGATACGCAGTATTTT; CDR3 protein: CSVEMGRGGSDTQYF
V gene: TRBV27; clone size: .; D gene: TRBD1; J gene: TRBJ1-2; CDR3 DNA: TGTGCCAGCAGTCCCCGACAGGGGCCGGTCTATGGCTACACCTTC; CDR3 protein: CASSPRQGPVYGYTF
V gene: TRBV7-2; clone size: .; D gene: .; J gene: TRBJ2-7; CDR3 DNA: TGTGCCAGCAGCTTAGTTGAGGGAAGGGTCTACGAGCAGTACTTC; CDR3 protein: CASSLVEGRVYEQYF
V gene: TRBV11-2; clone size: .; D gene: TRBD1; J gene: TRBJ2-1; CDR3 DNA: TGTGCCAGCAGCGCAGGGGGGGGGACAGGGCCGTTCTTC; CDR3 protein: CASSAGGGTGPFF
V gene: TRBV4-1; clone size: many; D gene: TRBD1; J gene: TRBJ2-7; CDR3 DNA: TGCGCCAGCAGCCAAGACGGGACAGGGTTCTACGAGCAGTACTTC; CDR3 protein: CASSQDGTGFYEQYF